This T cell receptor (beta chain) was sequenced during a study of blood T cell repertoires in COVID-19. About the research overall: Samples of COVID-19 (acute and convalescent) were obtained from the United States, Italy and Spain. T cells, B-cell-depleted T cells, or PBMCs provided the cDNA or gDNA that served as material.

CDR1 and CDR2 from the germline V gene are SGHVS and FQNEAQ. CDR3 length: 15 residues. With V trimmed by 5 bases and J by 5 bases, 11 bases remained unmatched. Authors' data handling: Researchers report that nucleated cell counts were estimated from reference gene primer amplification. Produced via immunoSEQ multiplex PCR; TCRdb's table is partial and in-frame only. Clone size and V and J calls were adopted from that table, with D and trimming inferred from the DNA. The sample lists approximately 100,000 clones, roughly 71% occurring once. The TCR sequence derives from an elderly man with acute or convalescent COVID-19. The chain employs TRBV7-8 and TRBJ2-5; the match to TRBD1 covers 7 bases. Sequences were obtained from peripheral blood. CDR3 loop: CASSLWAEGAETQYF. The CDR3 bases are TGTGCCAGCAGCCTCTGGGCAGAGGGGGCGGAGACCCAGTACTTC.